One TCR beta chain is described in this entry. Its antigen is unidentified. These data come from a study of radiation and T cells in renal cell carcinoma. The overall study: Nephrectomy followed 15 Gy stereotactic body radiation by 4 weeks. Study observations and caveats: From baseline, blood top tumor clonotypes peaked at 2 weeks post-radiation.

There are 12 residues in the CDR3. The germline V gene encodes CDR1 SQVTM and CDR2 ANQGSEA. Trimming shortened V by 6 bases and J by 8 bases, and 14 bases separated the two germline ends. The sample's time point: baseline pretreatment blood. Sample treatment: 15 Gy SBRT to primary tumor, nephrectomy 4 weeks later. Serial blood draws occurred at baseline and 2 and 4 weeks post-SBRT. This renal cell carcinoma was of the clear cell type. Assay: immunoSEQ multiplex PCR; the TCRdb copy retains only in-frame clones and omits some. The sample shows 95,000 or so clones, less than 90% of them seen only once. This sequence was found in a man aged 45 to 65 with renal cell carcinoma. Here the sequenced sample was blood, taken from a patient whose treatment included radiotherapy and nephrectomy. J is TRBJ2-4 and V is TRBV29-1; D is perhaps TRBD1 (8 bases). CDR3 in amino acids: CSVKQGGDIQYF. DNA for the CDR3: TGCAGCGTCAAACAGGGGGGGGACATTCAGTACTTC.